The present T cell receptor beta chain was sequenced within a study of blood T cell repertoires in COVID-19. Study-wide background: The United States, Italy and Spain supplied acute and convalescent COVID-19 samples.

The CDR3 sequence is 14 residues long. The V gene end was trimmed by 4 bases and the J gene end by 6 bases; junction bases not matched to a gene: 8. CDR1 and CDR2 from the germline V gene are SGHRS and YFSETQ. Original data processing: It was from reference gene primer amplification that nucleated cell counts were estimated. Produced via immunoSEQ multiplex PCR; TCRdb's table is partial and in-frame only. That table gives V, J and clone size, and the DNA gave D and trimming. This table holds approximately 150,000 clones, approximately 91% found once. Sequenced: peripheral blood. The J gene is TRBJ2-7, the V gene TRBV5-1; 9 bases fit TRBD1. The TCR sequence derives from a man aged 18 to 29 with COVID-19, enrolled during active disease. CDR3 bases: TGCGCCAGCAGCATTCGGGACAGGGCCTCCGAGCAGTACTTC. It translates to CASSIRDRASEQYF.